Below are 8 T cell receptor beta chains sequenced from a single sample in a study of shared clonotypes between healthy human individuals. The data were produced by immunoSEQ multiplex PCR, yet TCRdb's version contains in-frame clones alone and is incomplete. Of millions of clones in the sample, about 93% were seen once. CD8 cells classed as naive were CD45RO-negative and positively selected for CCR7, excluding terminally differentiated effector memory CD45RA+ cells. Sequenced input: naive CD8+ T cells from PBMCs. These receptors were obtained from a man aged 18 to 29 in good health. Some clones in this sample may be carry-over from other donors' samples.

The rearrangement uses TRBV7-9 and TRBJ2-1; 10 positions match TRBD2. CDR3 length equals 18 residues. Germline V gene data show CDR1 as SEHNR and CDR2 as FQNEAQ (reference sequence). Germline trimming cut 2 bases from V and 4 bases from J; bases unmatched to any gene: 11. The CDR3 protein is CASSLRPSGREFYNEQFF. CDR3 nucleotide sequence: TGTGCCAGCAGCTTACGGCCTAGCGGGAGAGAATTTTACAATGAGCAGTTCTTC.

Concerning this clone itself: Different DNA sequences within this sample yield the same CDR3. The CDR3 nucleotides read TGTGCCAGCAGCTTAACTGGGCAAGAAGAGACCCAGTACTTC. Translation: CASSLTGQEETQYF. The V call is TRBV7-3, the J call TRBJ2-5; D uncertain. This CDR3 has 14 amino acids. In germline, CDR1 is SGHTA, CDR2 FQGTGA. V lost 0 bases, J lost 3 bases, and 8 bases lay in between. The variable domain in full, with the rest retrieved from reference TRBV7-3 and TRBJ2-5, is GAGVSQTPSNKVTEKGKYVELRCDPISGHTALYWYRQSLGQGPEFLIYFQGTGAADDSGLPNDRFFAVRPEGSVSTLKIQRTERGDSAVYLCASSLTGQEETQYFGPGTRLLVL.

There are a few counts of this clone. The V and J genes are TRBV5-4 and TRBJ2-7; 8 bases are a match to TRBD2. Losses at the gene ends were 0 bases for V and 0 bases for J; bases not matched to a gene: 5. The germline CDR1 and CDR2 sequences are SGHNT and YYREEE (reference sequence). CDR3 length: 16 residues. CDR3 amino acids: CASSLADAGGSYEQYF. CDR3 nucleotides: TGTGCCAGCAGCTTGGCCGATGCGGGAGGCTCCTACGAGCAGTACTTC.

The rearrangement links TRBV28 to TRBJ2-1; a possible D gene is TRBD2 (5 bases). The CDR3 totals 16 residues. CDR1 and CDR2 (germline): MDHEN, SYDVKM. V was trimmed by 2 bases and J by 3 bases, leaving 14 bases between them. CDR3 sequence reads: CASSLRRGPLYNEQFF. The CDR3 DNA reads as TGTGCCAGCAGTTTACGTCGGGGTCCCCTCTACAATGAGCAGTTCTTC.

This chain connects TRBV27 to TRBJ2-5, with a tentative D call TRBD1 (5 bases). V was trimmed by 3 bases and J by 2 bases, leaving 16 bases between them. This CDR3 region has 16 residues. Germline V gene sequence: CDR1 MNHEY, CDR2 SMNVEV (reference sequence). CDR3 nucleotides: TGTGCCAGCAGTTTCTCCAGCAGGGTGCCACAAGAGACCCAGTACTTC. It specifies CASSFSSRVPQETQYF.

This clone was found once. V is TRBV10-1 and J is TRBJ2-1; D call uncertain. Germline CDR1 is WNHNN and CDR2 is SYGVQD (reference sequence). This CDR3 region has 13 residues. V was clipped by 9 bases and J by 0 bases, with 9 bases between them. CDR3 nucleotide sequence: TGCGCCAGGACGGCGAGCTCCTACAATGAGCAGTTCTTC. Amino acid sequence: CARTASSYNEQFF.

V and J are TRBV2 and TRBJ2-1; 9 bases are a match to TRBD2. CDR3 length: 17 residues. J was trimmed by 3 bases and V by 2 bases; bases with no gene match: 8. Germline V gene sequence: CDR1 SNHLY, CDR2 FYNNEI. DNA of the CDR3: TGTGCCAGCAGTGAAAGGATGGCGGGAGGGTTCTACAATGAGCAGTTCTTC. Translated: CASSERMAGGFYNEQFF.

The CDR3 reads CASSQQLSSYEQYF. Written as DNA, the CDR3 is TGTGCCAGCAGCCAACAACTGAGCTCCTACGAGCAGTACTTC. The chain recombines TRBV6-5 with TRBJ2-7; D ambiguous. Germline CDR1 is MNHEY and CDR2 is SVGAGI. This CDR3 is 14 amino acids long. Trimming cost V 6 bases and J 0 bases, with 12 bases left between them.